The T cell receptor (beta chain) under discussion was sequenced for a study of blood T cell repertoires in COVID-19 (dated by TCRdb to the early 2020s). Background for the entire study: Samples covering the acute and convalescent phases of COVID-19 were provided by collaborators in the United States, Italy and Spain. The dataset comprised deeply sampled blood TCRbeta repertoires from subjects exposed to, actively infected with, or recovered from COVID-19. The material from the prospective study consisted of cDNA or gDNA derived from T cells, B-cell-depleted T cells, or PBMCs. Nearly every sample came with metadata listing a de-identified subject ID, COVID-19 status, age in years and sex. The repertoires were made available in a free public database intended to serve as a resource for research on the immune response to SARS-CoV-2. Samples came from the ongoing ImmuneRACE study (first 160 participants) plus 1,254 subjects from 6 global collaborators. Where available, HLA class I and class II types were taken from metadata supplied by the sample provider and were not determined by assay-based typing. Overall study results and their limits: The quantity of clinical and demographic metadata differed by source and by participant and was supplied without curation.

Whole blood was collected in K2EDTA tubes by collaborating institutions according to the institutions' own protocols. For TCRbeta analysis, collaborator samples were shipped as frozen whole blood, as isolated PBMCs, or as DNA extracted from either sample type. Concerning this clone itself: This receptor's antigen is unknown. No base-level quality is on record; no much larger clone is a single base apart.

The immunoSEQ Assay, a bias-controlled multiplex PCR, was used to amplify TCRbeta CDR3 regions from genomic DNA. As for the original processing: Within the assay, amplification of reference gene primers was used to estimate how many nucleated cells each sample contained. To quantify the absolute abundance of each unique TCRbeta CDR3 rearrangement, sequence reads were collapsed and filtered. For each sample, productive Simpson clonality was calculated by taking the square root of Simpson's diversity index across productive rearrangements. Held by TCRdb, this immuneACCESS table contains in-frame sequences only and omits some clones. Under half of the omission traces to an unresolved V gene where checked; the cause of the rest is unknown. The V and J calls and clone size were taken over from that table, and D and trimming were inferred from the DNA. In this sample the table shows about 87,000 clones, around 81% of which occur a single time. Jointly, the top ten make up 2% to 2.5% of the sample.

The CDR3 sequence holds 11 residues, the cysteine and phenylalanine included. Here the CDR3 DNA is all that survives: 33 bases in frame from base 1. V is cut by 7 bases and J by 8 bases, and the space between the germline ends is 9 bases. CDR1 and CDR2 are read off the germline V gene as SNHLY and FYNNEI. The sample was peripheral blood. The rearrangement combines TRBV2 with TRBJ2-1; the best D guess is TRBD1, with 5 bases matching. This receptor was identified in an older woman with acute or convalescent COVID-19. The CDR3 protein sequence reads: CASKQGYEQFF. The DNA sequence is given as TGTGCCAGCAAGCAGGGATATGAGCAGTTCTTC.